This TCR beta chain came from a study of blood T cell repertoires in COVID-19. Study-wide background: The United States, Italy and Spain were the sources of the acute and convalescent COVID-19 samples. PBMCs, B-cell-depleted T cells, or T cells provided the cDNA or gDNA that made up the material.

This clone has just one count. Original processing methods: Reference gene primer amplification in the assay estimated nucleated cell counts. Generated by immunoSEQ multiplex PCR, the TCRdb table keeps only in-frame clones and is missing some. The DNA was the basis for D and trimming; V, J and clone size are from that table. The sample lists approximately 81,000 clones, about four fifths occurring once. CDR3 length: 14 amino acids. Deletions cut 11 bases from V and 0 bases from J, with 14 bases between. CDR1 is KGHSH and CDR2 is LQKENI in the germline V gene. This clonotype was obtained from a human donor in a cohort sampled during active COVID-19. This chain connects TRBV18 to TRBJ1-5; D call uncertain. Material for sequencing was peripheral blood. CDR3 sequence: CASGLRDSNQPQHF. CDR3 sequence (DNA): TGTGCCTCTGGACTTCGGGATAGCAATCAGCCCCAGCATTTT.